This T cell receptor beta chain was identified during a study of Graves' ophthalmopathy and Graves' hyperthyroidism. V shed 2 bases and J 2 bases; nucleotides not matched to a gene: 3. The CDR3 is 16 amino acids. Germline V CDR1 and CDR2: SGHAT, FQNNGV. In its sample, this clonotype was seen a few times. Researchers took RNA transcripts and amplified TCR beta CDR3 regions from them. The first-round RT-PCR employed HTBI primers together with the Qiagen OneStep RT-PCR kit. A multiplex PCR was then performed as the second round. Using its own MiXCR run on the multiplex PCR reads, TCRdb lists one record per CDR3 protein. The sample yields approximately 480,000 distinct CDR3 sequences, roughly 14% seen once.

The TCR sequence derives from a woman in her twenties or thirties with Graves' ophthalmopathy. This chain joins TRBV11-2 and TRBJ1-6; 7 nucleotides align to TRBD1. Sequenced: blood. Here the CDR3 DNA reads TGTGCCAGCAGCTTAAGGGGGCAGGCCTATAATTCACCCCTCCACTTT. Amino acids: CASSLRGQAYNSPLHF.